This T cell receptor beta chain was captured in a study of cytomegalovirus exposure and HLA in healthy donors. Clones were read by immunoSEQ multiplex PCR, and TCRdb kept only the in-frame ones, dropping some. The sample yields fewer than 130,000 clones, roughly 88% seen once. The germline gives CDR1 MDHEN, CDR2 SYDVKM. V lost 3 bases, J lost 0 bases, and 1 base stayed unmatched. This CDR3 spans 14 amino acids. This clone was counted a single time. Antigen unknown. Study conclusions and caveats: Rarity characterized most TCR sequences, yet some public TCRs appeared in many donors.

This sequence joins TRBV28 and TRBJ2-7; 8 bases match TRBD2. The clonotype originates from a young woman in good health and CMV-seropositive. Sequencing was done on a sample of PBMCs. The CDR3, as DNA: TGTGCCAGCAGTTTCGGGGGGGTCTCCTACGAGCAGTACTTC. Protein product: CASSFGGVSYEQYF.